The source of this T cell receptor (beta chain) is a study of T cells expressing NK-cell markers. Across the whole study: Sequenced donors, eight in total, included seven who were HCMV-seropositive and one who was seronegative.

From germline, CDR1 is SEHNR and CDR2 FQNEAQ (reference sequence). The CDR3 sequence is 15 residues long. Generation of TCR beta cDNA was performed by 5'RACE template switching incorporating UMIs. From the 5' RACE reads, TCRdb lists one entry per CDR3 protein and no DNA. This repertoire comprises some 340,000 distinct CDR3 sequences; its ten largest clones make up roughly 5.2%. The chain employs TRBV7-9 and TRBJ1-3. The clonotype was recovered from a man aged 18 to 69 in good health. Material for sequencing was blood T cells: a sorted CD56 or NKG2C T cell subset, CD4+ or CD8+ T cells, or bulk PBMC T cells (not recorded which). The CDR3 region is CASSLTSGPGNTIYF.